This TCR beta chain was obtained from a study of blood T cell repertoires in COVID-19. In the study overall: Material from acute and convalescent COVID-19 was sourced from the United States, Italy and Spain. T cells, B-cell-depleted T cells, or PBMCs supplied cDNA or gDNA.

The length of the CDR3 is 12 residues. The V gene's germline CDR1 is LGHDT and CDR2 YNNKEL (reference sequence). Trimming shortened V by 5 bases and J by 7 bases, and 9 bases separated the two germline ends. In the authors' methods: It was from reference gene primer amplification that nucleated cell counts were estimated. TCRdb's copy holds only in-frame clones and misses some; the assay was immunoSEQ multiplex PCR. V, J and clone size derive from that table, while D and trimming were established from the DNA sequence. The table shows some 11,000 clones, with approximately 85% occurring only once. The rearrangement links TRBV3-1 (or the pseudogene TRBV3-2) to TRBJ2-1; weak D call: TRBD2 (5 bases). Sequencing was performed on peripheral blood. This clonotype was sampled from a woman aged 55-75 years with acute or convalescent COVID-19. The DNA of the CDR3 is TGTGCCAGCAGCAGGACTGTAAATGAGCAGTTCTTC. It is translated as CASSRTVNEQFF.